This TCR beta chain was sequenced during a study of T cell changes during pregnancy in multiple sclerosis. The repertoire was sequenced with immunoSEQ multiplex PCR; TCRdb's copy has only in-frame clones and lacks some. The sample carries about 61,000 clones, over 90% recorded once. The CDR3 covers 15 residues. Per the germline V gene, CDR1 is LNHDA and CDR2 is SQIVND (reference sequence). Trimming cost V 3 bases and J 6 bases; bases outside gene matches: 7. The sequenced sample was CD8+ T cells from peripheral blood mononuclear cells, obtained in the third trimester of pregnancy. This TCR was sampled from a female donor with multiple sclerosis, enrolled in a pregnancy study. The rearrangement joins TRBV19 to TRBJ2-2, with 7 bases matching TRBD2. CDR3 in DNA: TGTGCCAGTAGTATTCGTCGGGAGGTCCCCGGGGAGCTGTTTTTT. Protein sequence: CASSIRREVPGELFF.